What follows is one T cell receptor beta chain and its context. The sample is drawn from a study of shared clonotypes between healthy human individuals. Some clones are missing from TCRdb's copy, which holds only in-frame ones; the method was immunoSEQ multiplex PCR. The data hold 2 million to 2.5 million clones, with approximately 93% observed a single time. Recent vaccinations or acute infections were absent in the healthy HIV-negative adult donors. This TCR was sampled from a man younger than 35 in good health. Some clones in this sample may be carry-over from other donors' samples. Source material: naive CD4+ T cells from PBMCs. The subset denotes: CD45RA+ positively selected.

For the CDR3, the DNA is TGTGCCAGCAGCTCCAATACCGGGGAGCTGTTTTTT. Its protein product is CASSSNTGELFF. The genes are TRBV11-1 and TRBJ2-2, with D unclear. This CDR3 has 12 amino acids. V gave up 4 bases and J gave up 5 bases, with 5 bases separating them. The germline V gene has CDR1 SGHAT and CDR2 FQDESV (reference sequence).